This TCR beta chain was profiled in a study of T cells expressing NK-cell markers. Across the whole study: Most of the eight sequenced donors tested HCMV-seropositive; one tested seronegative.

After re-calling the 5' RACE reads, TCRdb lists one entry per CDR3 protein, DNA absent. This listing includes 400,000 to 450,000 distinct CDR3 sequences. This CDR3 has 15 residues. The J gene is TRBJ2-3, the V gene TRBV12-3 or TRBV12-4; TCRdb indicates TRBD1, and absent DNA this call remains unverified. Sequenced input: blood T cells: a sorted CD56 or NKG2C T cell subset, CD4+ or CD8+ T cells, or bulk PBMC T cells (not recorded which). The TCR originated in a woman between 18 and 75 years old in good health. The CDR3 sequence is CASSLEGRETDTQYF.